The present T cell receptor beta chain was sequenced within a study of blood T cell repertoires in COVID-19. Overall study: Both acute and convalescent COVID-19 samples were obtained from the United States, Italy and Spain. From T cells, B-cell-depleted T cells, or PBMCs came the material, which was cDNA or gDNA.

Original methodology: Amplification of reference gene primers was used by the study to estimate nucleated cell counts. Profiling relied on immunoSEQ multiplex PCR, and the TCRdb table lists in-frame clones only, not all of them. V and J calls and clone size are as listed in that table; D and trimming were resolved from the DNA. The sample contains 65,000 to 95,000 clones, 85% to 90% of which appear only once. Germline lookup yields CDR1 LNHDA and CDR2 SQIVND (reference sequence). The CDR3 loop spans 15 amino acids. V gave up 5 bases and J gave up 5 bases; unmatched junction bases: 6. The chain employs TRBV19 and TRBJ2-2; 9 nucleotides align to TRBD2. This receptor was taken from a man in his fifties with active COVID-19. The sequencing sample was made of peripheral blood. The CDR3 is CASSSVAGETGELFF. CDR3 DNA: TGTGCCAGTAGTTCTGTAGCGGGAGAAACCGGGGAGCTGTTTTTT.